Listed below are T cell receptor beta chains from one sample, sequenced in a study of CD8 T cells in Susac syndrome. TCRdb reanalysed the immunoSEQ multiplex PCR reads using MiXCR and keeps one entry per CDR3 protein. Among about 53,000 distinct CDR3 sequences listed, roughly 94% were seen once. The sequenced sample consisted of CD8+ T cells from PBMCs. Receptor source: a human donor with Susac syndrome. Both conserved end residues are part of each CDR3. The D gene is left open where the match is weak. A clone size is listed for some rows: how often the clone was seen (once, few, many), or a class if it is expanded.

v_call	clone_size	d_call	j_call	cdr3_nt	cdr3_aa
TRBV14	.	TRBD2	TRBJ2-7	TGTGCCAGCAGCCAGTTCCGATCGGGGAGGGCCTACGAGCAGTACTTC	CASSQFRSGRAYEQYF
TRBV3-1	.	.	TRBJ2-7	TGTGCCAGCAGCCAGGGGTACGAGCAGTACTTC	CASSQGYEQYF
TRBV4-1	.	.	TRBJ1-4	TGCGCCAGCAGCCAAGGTGATGTCGAAAAACTGTTTTTT	CASSQGDVEKLFF
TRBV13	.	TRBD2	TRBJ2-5	TGTGCCAGCAGCGATGGGACTAGCGGAGGGGCATCAGAGACCCAGTACTTC	CASSDGTSGGASETQYF
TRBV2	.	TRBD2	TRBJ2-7	TGTGCCAGCAGTGGGGGGGGAGGCGAGCAGTACTTC	CASSGGGGEQYF
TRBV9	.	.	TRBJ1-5	TGTGCCAGCAGTCCCCGTCCAGGGAATCAGCCCCAGCATTTT	CASSPRPGNQPQHF
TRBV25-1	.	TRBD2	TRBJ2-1	TGTGCCAGCCTAAATTCCGGGACTAGCTCCTACAATGAGCAGTTCTTC	CASLNSGTSSYNEQFF
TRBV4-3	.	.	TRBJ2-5	TGCGCCAGCAGCCAAGATAGGTTAGGAGGGGCGCGGGAGACCCAGTACTTC	CASSQDRLGGARETQYF
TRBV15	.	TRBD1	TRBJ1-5	TGTGCCACCAGCAGGGACAGGGGATTCAATCAGCCCCAGCATTTT	CATSRDRGFNQPQHF
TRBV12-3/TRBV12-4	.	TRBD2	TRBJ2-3	TGTGCCAGCAGGCGGGGGGGTACGACAGATACGCAGTATTTT	CASRRGGTTDTQYF
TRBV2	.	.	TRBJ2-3	TGTGCCAGCAGTGTGGGTTCGTCCCCCACAGATACGCAGTATTTT	CASSVGSSPTDTQYF
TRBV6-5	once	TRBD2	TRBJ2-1	TGTGCCAGCAGTTACTATGCGGCTAGCGGAGGGGAGCAGTTCTTC	CASSYYAASGGEQFF
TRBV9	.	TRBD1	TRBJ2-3	TGTGCCAGCAGCGTATTCGGACAGGGGGCAGATACGCAGTATTTT	CASSVFGQGADTQYF